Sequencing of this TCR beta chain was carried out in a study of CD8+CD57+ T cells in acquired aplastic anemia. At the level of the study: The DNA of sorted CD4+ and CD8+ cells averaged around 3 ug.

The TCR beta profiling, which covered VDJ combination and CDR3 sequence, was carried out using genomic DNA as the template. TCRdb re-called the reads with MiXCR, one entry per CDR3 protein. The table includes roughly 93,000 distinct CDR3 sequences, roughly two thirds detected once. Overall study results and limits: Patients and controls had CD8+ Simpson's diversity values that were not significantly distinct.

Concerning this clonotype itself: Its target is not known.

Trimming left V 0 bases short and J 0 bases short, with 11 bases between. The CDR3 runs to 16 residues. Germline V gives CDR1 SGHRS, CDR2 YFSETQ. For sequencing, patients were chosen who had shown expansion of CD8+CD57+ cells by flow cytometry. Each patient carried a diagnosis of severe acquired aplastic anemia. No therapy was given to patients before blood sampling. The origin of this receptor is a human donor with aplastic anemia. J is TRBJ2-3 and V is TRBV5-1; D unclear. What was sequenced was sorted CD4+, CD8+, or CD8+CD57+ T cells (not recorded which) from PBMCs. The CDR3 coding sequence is TGCGCCAGCAGCTTGGCAATAGCTCCTAGCACAGATACGCAGTATTTT. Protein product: CASSLAIAPSTDTQYF.